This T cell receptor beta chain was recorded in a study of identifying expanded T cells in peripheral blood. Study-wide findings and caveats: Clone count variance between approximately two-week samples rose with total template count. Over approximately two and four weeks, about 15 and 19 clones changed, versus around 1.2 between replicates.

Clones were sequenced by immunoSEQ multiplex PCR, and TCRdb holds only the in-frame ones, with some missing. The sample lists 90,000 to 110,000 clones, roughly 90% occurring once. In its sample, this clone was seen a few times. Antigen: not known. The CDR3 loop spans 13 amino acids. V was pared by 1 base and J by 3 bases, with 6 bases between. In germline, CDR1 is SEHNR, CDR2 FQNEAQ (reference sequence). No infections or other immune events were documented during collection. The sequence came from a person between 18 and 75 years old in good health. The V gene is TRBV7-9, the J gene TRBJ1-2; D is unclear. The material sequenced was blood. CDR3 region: CASSLDGDYGYTF. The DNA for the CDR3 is TGTGCCAGCAGCTTAGACGGAGACTATGGCTACACCTTC.